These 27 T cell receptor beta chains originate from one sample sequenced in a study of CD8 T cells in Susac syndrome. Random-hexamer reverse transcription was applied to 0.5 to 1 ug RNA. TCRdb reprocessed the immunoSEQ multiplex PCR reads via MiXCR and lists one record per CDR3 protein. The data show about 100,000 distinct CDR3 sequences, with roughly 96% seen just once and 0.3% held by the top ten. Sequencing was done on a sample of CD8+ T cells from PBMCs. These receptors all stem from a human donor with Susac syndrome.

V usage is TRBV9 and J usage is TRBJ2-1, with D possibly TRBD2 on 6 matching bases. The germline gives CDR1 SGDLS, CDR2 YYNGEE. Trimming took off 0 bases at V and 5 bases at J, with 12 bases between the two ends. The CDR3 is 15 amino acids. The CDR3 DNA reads TGTGCCAGCAGCGTAGACGGGGGAGCGAACAATGAGCAGTTCTTC. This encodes CASSVDGGANNEQFF.

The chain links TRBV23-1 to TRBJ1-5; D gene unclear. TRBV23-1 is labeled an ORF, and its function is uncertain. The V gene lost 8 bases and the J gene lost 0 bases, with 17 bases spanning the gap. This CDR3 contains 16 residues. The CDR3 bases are TGCGCCAGCGCTCAGCGGCAGGACTATAGCAATCAGCCCCAGCATTTT. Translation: CASAQRQDYSNQPQHF.

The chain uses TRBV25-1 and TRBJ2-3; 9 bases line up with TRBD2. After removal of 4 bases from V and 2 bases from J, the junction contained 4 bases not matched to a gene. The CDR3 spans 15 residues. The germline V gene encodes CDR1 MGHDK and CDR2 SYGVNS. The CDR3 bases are TGTGCCAGCAGTGCGGTAGCGGGGGACACAGATACGCAGTATTTT. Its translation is CASSAVAGDTDTQYF.

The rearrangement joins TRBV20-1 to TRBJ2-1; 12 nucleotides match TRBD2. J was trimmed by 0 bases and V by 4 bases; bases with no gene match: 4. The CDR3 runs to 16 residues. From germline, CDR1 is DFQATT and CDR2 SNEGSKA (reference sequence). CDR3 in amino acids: CSATPSGGGSYNEQFF. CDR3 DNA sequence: TGCAGTGCTACCCCTAGCGGGGGGGGCTCCTACAATGAGCAGTTCTTC.

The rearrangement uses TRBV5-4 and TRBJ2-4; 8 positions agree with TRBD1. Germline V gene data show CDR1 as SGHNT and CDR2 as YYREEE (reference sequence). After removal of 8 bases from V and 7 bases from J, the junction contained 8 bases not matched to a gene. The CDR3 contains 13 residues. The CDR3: CASTLDRANIQYF. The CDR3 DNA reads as TGTGCCAGTACCCTGGACAGGGCGAACATTCAGTACTTC.

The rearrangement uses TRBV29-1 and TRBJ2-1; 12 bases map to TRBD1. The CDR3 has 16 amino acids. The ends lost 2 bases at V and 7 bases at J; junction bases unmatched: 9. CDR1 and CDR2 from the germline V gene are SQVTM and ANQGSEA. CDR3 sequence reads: CSVEKSGTGGMNEQFF. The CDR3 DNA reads TGCAGCGTTGAAAAATCCGGGACAGGGGGCATGAATGAGCAGTTCTTC.

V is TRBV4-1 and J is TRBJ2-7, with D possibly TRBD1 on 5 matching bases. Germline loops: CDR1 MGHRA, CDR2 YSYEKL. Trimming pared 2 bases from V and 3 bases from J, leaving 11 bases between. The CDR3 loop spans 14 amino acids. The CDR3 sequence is CASSQSQGDYEQYF. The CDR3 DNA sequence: TGCGCCAGCAGCCAAAGTCAGGGCGACTACGAGCAGTACTTC.

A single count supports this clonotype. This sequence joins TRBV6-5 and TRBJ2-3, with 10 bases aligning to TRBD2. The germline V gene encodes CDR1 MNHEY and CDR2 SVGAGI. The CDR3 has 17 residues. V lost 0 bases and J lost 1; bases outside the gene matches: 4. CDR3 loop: CASSYSPSGGGTDTQYF. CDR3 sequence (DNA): TGTGCCAGCAGTTACTCCCCTAGCGGGGGTGGCACAGATACGCAGTATTTT.

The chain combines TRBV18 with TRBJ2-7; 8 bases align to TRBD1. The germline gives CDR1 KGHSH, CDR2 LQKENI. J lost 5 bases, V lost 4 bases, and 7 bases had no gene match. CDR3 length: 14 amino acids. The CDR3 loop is CASSQLDRGHEQYF. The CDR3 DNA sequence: TGTGCCAGCTCACAACTCGACAGGGGACACGAGCAGTACTTC.

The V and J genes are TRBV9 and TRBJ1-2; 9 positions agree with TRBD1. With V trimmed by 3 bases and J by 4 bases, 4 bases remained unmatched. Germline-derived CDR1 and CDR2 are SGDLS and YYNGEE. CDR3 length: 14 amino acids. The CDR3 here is CASSAGTGLYGYTF. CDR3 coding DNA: TGTGCCAGCAGCGCAGGGACAGGGCTCTATGGCTACACCTTC.

The CDR3 is CASSPGTPDYGYTF. The CDR3 DNA follows: TGTGCCAGCAGCCCCGGGACCCCAGACTATGGCTACACCTTC. The rearrangement links TRBV2 to TRBJ1-2, with TRBD1 as a possible D gene (5 bases). V was clipped by 6 bases and J by 3 bases, with 14 bases between them. Per the germline V gene, CDR1 is SNHLY and CDR2 is FYNNEI. This CDR3 is 14 amino acids long.

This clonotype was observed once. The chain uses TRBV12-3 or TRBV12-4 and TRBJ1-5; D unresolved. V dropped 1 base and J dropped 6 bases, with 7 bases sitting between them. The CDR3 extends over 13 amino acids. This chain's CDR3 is CASSLGPRQPQHF. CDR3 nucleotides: TGTGCCAGCAGTTTAGGGCCGCGTCAGCCCCAGCATTTT.

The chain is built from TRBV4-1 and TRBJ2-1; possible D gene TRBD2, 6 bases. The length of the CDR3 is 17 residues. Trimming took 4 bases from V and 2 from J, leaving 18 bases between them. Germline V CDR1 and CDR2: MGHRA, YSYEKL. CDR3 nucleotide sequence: TGCGCCAGCAGCCCACTAATGGGGACTTATACCTACAATGAGCAGTTCTTC. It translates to CASSPLMGTYTYNEQFF.

The CDR3 DNA sequence: TGTGCCAGCAGTTTACTAGCGGGAGGTGGAGAGCAGTTCTTC. This codes for CASSLLAGGGEQFF. The genes are TRBV28 and TRBJ2-1; TRBD2 aligns across 11 bases. V was clipped by 2 bases and J by 10 bases; unmatched bases: 4. CDR3 size: 14 residues. Per germline, CDR1 MDHEN and CDR2 SYDVKM.

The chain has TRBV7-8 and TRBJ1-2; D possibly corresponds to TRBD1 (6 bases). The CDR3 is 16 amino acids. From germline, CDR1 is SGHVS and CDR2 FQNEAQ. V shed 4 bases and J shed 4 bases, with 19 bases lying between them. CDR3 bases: TGTGCCAGCAGCTCCAGCAGACAGGCCCCGGGCTATGGCTACACCTTC. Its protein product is CASSSSRQAPGYGYTF.

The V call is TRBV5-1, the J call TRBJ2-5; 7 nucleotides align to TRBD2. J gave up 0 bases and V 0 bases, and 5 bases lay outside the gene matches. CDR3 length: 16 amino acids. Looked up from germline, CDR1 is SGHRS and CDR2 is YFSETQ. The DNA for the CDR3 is TGCGCCAGCAGCTTGGGCCTCGGGGGGTACCAAGAGACCCAGTACTTC. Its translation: CASSLGLGGYQETQYF.

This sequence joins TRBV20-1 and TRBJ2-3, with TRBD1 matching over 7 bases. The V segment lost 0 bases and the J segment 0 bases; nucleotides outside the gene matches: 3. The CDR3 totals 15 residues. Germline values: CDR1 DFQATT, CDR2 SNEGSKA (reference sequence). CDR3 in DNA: TGCAGTGCTAGAGAACCGGACAGGAGCACAGATACGCAGTATTTT. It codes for CSAREPDRSTDTQYF.

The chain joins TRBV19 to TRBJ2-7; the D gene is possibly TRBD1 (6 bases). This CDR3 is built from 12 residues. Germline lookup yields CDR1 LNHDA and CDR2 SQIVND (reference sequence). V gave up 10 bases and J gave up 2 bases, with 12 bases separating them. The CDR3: CATRDTAYEQYF. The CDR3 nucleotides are TGTGCCACCCGGGACACCGCCTACGAGCAGTACTTC.

In nucleotides, the CDR3 is TGCAGTGCCCGAGGGACTAGCGGGACAGATACGCAGTATTTT. Translated: CSARGTSGTDTQYF. The J gene is TRBJ2-3, the V gene TRBV20-1; 12 nucleotides line up with TRBD2. CDR1 is DFQATT and CDR2 is SNEGSKA in the germline V gene (reference sequence). The CDR3 extends over 14 amino acids. V was clipped by 6 bases and J by 3 bases; unmatched bases: 4.

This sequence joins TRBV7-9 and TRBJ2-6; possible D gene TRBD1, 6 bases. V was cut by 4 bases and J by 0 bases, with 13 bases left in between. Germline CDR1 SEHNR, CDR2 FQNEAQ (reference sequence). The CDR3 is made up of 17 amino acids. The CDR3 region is CASSWRQDLSGANVLTF. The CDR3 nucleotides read TGTGCCAGCAGCTGGCGACAGGATCTCTCTGGGGCCAACGTCCTGACTTTC.

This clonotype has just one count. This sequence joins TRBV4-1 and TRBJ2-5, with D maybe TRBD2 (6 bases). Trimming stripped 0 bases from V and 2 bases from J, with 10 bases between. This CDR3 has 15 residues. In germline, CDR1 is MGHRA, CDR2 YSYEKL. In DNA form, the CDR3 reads TGCGCCAGCAGCCAAGAAGCGGGTACACAAGAGACCCAGTACTTC. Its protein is CASSQEAGTQETQYF.

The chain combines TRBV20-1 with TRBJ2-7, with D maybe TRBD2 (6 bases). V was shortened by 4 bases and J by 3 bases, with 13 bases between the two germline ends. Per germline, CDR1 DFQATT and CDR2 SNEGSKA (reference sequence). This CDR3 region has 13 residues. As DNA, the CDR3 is TGCAGTGCTAAGGCCGGGACTGACTACGAGCAGTACTTC. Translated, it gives CSAKAGTDYEQYF.

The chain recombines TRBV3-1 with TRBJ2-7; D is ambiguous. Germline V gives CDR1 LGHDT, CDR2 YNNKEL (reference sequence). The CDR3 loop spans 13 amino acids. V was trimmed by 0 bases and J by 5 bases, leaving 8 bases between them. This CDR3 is CASSQDLEDEQYF. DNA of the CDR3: TGTGCCAGCAGCCAAGATCTAGAAGACGAGCAGTACTTC.

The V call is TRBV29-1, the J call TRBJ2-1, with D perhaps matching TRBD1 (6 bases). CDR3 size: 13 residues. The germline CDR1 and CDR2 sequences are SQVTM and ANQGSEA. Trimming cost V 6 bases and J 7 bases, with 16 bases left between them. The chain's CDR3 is CSVTDSRFNEQFF. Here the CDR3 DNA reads TGCAGCGTCACGGACAGCCGATTTAATGAGCAGTTCTTC.

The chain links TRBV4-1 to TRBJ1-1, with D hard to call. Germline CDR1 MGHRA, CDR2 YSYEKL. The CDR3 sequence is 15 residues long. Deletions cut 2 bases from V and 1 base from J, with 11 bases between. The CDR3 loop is CASSQPSTGNTEAFF. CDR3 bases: TGCGCCAGCAGCCAACCCTCGACCGGGAACACTGAAGCTTTCTTT.

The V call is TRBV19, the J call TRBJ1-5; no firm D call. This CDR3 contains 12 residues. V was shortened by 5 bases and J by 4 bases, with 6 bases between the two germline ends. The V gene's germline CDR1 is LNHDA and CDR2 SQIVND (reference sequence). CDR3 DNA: TGTGCCAGTAGTGCCAGAAATCAGCCCCAGCATTTT. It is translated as CASSARNQPQHF.

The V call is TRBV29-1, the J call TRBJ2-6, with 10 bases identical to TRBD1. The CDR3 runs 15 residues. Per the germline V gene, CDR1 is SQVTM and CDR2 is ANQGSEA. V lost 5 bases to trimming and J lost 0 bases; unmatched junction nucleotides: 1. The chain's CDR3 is CSVRQGASGANVLTF. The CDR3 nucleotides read TGCAGCGTTCGACAGGGGGCCTCTGGGGCCAACGTCCTGACTTTC.